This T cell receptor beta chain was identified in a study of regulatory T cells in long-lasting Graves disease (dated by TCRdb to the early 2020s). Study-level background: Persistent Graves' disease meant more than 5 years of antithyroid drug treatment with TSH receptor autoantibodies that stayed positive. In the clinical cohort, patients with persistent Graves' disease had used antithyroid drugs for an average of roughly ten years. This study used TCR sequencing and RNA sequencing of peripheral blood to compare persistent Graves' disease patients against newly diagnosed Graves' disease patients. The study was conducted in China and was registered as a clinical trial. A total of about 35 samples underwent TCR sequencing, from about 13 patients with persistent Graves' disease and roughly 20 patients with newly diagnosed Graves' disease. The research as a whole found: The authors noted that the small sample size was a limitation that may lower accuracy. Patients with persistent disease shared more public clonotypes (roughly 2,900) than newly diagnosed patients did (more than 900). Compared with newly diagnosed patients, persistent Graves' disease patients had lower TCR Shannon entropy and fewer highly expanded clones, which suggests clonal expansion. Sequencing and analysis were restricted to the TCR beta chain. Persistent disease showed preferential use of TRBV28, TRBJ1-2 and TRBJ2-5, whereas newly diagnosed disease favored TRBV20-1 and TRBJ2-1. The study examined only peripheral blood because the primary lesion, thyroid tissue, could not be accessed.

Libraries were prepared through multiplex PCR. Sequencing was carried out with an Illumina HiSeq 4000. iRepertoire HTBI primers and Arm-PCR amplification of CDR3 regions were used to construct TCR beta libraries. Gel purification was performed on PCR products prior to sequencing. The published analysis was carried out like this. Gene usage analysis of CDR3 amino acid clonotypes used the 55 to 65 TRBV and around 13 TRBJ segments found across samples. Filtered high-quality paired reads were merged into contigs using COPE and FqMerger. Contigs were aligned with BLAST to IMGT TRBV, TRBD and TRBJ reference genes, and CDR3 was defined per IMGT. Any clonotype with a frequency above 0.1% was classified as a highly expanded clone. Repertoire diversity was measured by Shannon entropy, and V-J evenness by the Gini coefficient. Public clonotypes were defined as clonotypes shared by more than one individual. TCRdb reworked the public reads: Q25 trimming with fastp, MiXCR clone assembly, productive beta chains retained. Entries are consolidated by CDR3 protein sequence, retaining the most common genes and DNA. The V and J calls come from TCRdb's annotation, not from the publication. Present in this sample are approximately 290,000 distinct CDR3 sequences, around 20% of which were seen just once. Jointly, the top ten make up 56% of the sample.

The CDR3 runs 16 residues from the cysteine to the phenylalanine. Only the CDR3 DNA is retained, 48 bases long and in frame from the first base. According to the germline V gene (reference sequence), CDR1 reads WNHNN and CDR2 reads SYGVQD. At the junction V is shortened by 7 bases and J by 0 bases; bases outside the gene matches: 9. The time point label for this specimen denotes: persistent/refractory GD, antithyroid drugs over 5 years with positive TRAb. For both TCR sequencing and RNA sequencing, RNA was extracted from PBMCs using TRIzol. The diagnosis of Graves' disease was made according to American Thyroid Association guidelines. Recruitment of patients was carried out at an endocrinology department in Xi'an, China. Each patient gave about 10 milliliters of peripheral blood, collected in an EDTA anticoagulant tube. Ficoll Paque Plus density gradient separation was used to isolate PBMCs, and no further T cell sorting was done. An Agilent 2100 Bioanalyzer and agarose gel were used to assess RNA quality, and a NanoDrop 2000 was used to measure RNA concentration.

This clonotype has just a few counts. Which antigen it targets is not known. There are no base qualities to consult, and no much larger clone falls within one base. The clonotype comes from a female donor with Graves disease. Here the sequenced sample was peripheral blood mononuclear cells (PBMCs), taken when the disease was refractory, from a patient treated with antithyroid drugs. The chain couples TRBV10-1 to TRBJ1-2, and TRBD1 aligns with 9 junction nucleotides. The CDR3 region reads CASTLTGQGANYGYTF. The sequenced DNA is TGCGCCAGCACCTTAACGGGACAGGGTGCTAACTATGGCTACACCTTC.